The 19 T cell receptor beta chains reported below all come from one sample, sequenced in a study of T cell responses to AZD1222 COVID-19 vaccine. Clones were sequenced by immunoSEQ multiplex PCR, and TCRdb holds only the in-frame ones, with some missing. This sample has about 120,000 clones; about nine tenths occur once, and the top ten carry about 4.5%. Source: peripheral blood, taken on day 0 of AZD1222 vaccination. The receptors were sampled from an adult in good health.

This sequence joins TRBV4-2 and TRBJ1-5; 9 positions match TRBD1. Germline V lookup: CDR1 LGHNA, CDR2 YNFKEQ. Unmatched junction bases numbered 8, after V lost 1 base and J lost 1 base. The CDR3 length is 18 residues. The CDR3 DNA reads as TGTGCCAGCAGCCAAGGGAGGGACAGGGCAGCCAGCAATCAGCCCCAGCATTTT. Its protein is CASSQGRDRAASNQPQHF.

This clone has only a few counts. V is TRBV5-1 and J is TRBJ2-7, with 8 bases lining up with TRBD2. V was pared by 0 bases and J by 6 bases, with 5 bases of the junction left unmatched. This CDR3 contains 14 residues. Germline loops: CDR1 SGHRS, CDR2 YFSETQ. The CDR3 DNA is TGCGCCAGCAGCTTGGAAGCGGGAGTGAGCGAGCAGTACTTC. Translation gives CASSLEAGVSEQYF.

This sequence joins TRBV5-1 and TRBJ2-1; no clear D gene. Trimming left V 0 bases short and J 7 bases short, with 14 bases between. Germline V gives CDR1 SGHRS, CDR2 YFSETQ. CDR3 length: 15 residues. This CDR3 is CASSLAGVSSNEQFF. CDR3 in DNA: TGCGCCAGCAGCTTGGCCGGTGTTAGCAGTAATGAGCAGTTCTTC.

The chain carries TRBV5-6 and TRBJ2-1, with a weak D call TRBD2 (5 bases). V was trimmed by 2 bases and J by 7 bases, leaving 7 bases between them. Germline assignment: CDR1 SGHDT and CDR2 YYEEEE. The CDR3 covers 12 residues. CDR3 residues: CASSFSGNEQFF. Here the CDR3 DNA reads TGTGCCAGCAGCTTTTCGGGGAATGAGCAGTTCTTC.

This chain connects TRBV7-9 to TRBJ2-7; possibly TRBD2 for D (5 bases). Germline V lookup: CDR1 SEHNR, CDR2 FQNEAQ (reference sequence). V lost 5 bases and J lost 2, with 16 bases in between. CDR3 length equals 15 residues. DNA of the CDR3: TGTGCCAGCAGCAACCTGAGGGAATCAACCTACGAGCAGTACTTC. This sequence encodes CASSNLRESTYEQYF. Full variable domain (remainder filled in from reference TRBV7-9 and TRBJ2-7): DTGVSQNPRHKITKRGQNVTFRCDPISEHNRLYWYRQTLGQGPEFLTYFQNEAQLEKSRLLSDRFSAERPKGSFSTLEIQRTEQGDSAMYLCASSNLRESTYEQYFGPGTRLTVT.

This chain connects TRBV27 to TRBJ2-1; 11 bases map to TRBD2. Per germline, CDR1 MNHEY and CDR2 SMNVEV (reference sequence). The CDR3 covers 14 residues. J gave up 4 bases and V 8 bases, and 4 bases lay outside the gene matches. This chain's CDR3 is CASRLAGSYNEQFF. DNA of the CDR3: TGTGCCAGCCGACTAGCGGGGTCGTACAATGAGCAGTTCTTC.

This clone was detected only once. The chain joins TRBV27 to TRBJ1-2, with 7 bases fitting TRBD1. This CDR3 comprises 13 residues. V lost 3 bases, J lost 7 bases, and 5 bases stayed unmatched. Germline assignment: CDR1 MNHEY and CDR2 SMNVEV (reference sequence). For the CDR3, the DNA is TGTGCCAGCAGTTTGCAGGGGGTCTCTGGCTACACCTTC. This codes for CASSLQGVSGYTF.

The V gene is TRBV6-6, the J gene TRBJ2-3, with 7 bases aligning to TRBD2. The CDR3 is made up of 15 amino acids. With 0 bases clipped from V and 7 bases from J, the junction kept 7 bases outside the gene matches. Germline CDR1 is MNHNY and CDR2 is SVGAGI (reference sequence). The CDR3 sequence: CASSYSYSGAYTQYF. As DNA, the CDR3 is TGTGCCAGCAGTTACTCGTACAGCGGGGCCTATACGCAGTATTTT.

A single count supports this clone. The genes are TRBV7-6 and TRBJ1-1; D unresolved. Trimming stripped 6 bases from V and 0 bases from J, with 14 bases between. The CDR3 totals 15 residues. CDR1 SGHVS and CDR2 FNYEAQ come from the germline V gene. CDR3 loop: CASSITEFMNTEAFF. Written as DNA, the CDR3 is TGTGCCAGCAGTATCACAGAGTTCATGAACACTGAAGCTTTCTTT.

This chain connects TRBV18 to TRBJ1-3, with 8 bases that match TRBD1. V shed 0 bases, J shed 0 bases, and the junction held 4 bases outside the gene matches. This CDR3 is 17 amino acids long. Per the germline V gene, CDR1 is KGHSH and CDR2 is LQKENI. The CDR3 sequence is CASSPPDRGLSGNTIYF. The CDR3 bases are TGTGCCAGCTCACCACCTGACAGGGGCCTCTCTGGAAACACCATATATTTT.

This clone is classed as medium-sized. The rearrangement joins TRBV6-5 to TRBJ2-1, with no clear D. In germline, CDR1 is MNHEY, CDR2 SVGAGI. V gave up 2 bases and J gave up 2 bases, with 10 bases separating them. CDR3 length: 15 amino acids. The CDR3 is CASSYVDPTYNEQFF. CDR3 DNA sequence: TGTGCCAGCAGTTACGTCGACCCGACCTACAATGAGCAGTTCTTC.

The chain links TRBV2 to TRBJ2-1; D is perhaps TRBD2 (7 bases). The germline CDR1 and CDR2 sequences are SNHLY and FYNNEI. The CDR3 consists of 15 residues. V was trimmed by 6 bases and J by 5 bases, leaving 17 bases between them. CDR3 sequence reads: CASSVRQGRDNEQFF. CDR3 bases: TGTGCCAGCAGCGTTAGGCAGGGGAGGGACAATGAGCAGTTCTTC. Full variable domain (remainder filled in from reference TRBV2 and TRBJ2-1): EPEVTQTPSHQVTQMGQEVILRCVPISNHLYFYWYRQILGQKVEFLVSFYNNEISEKSEIFDDQFSVERPDGSNFTLKIRSTKLEDSAMYFCASSVRQGRDNEQFFGPGTRLTVL.

The CDR3 here is CASSLAGLGEKLFF. DNA for the CDR3: TGCGCCAGCAGCTTGGCGGGCCTTGGGGAAAAACTGTTTTTT. The rearrangement links TRBV5-1 to TRBJ1-4; no reliable D call. Germline values: CDR1 SGHRS, CDR2 YFSETQ. V lost 0 bases to trimming and J lost 8 bases, with 11 bases between them. The CDR3 is 14 amino acids.

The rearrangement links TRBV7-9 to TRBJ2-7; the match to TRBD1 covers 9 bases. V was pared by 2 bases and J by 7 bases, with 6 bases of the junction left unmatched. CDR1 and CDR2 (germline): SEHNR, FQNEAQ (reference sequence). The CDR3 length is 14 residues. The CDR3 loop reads CASSLLQGAREQYF. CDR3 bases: TGTGCCAGCAGCTTACTACAGGGGGCAAGGGAGCAGTACTTC.

In nucleotides, the CDR3 is TGCAGTGCAAGTAAGACAGGGATGAACACTGAAGCTTTCTTT. Translated, it gives CSASKTGMNTEAFF. The chain links TRBV20-1 to TRBJ1-1, with 7 bases lining up with TRBD1. The CDR3 has 14 amino acids. The junction had 7 bases not matched to a gene; V was cut back by 6 bases and J by 0 bases. Per the germline V gene, CDR1 is DFQATT and CDR2 is SNEGSKA (reference sequence).

The CDR3 region is CAWSVPQQGYGYTF. The CDR3 DNA is TGTGCCTGGAGTGTACCGCAACAGGGGTATGGCTACACCTTC. This sequence joins TRBV30 and TRBJ1-2; 7 nucleotides agree with TRBD1. The V gene's germline CDR1 is GTSNPN and CDR2 SVGIG (reference sequence). J was trimmed by 5 bases and V by 0 bases; bases with no gene match: 6. The CDR3 loop spans 14 amino acids.

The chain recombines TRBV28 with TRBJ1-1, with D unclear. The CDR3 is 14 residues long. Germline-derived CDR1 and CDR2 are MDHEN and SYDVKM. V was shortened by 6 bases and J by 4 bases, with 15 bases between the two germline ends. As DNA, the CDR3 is TGTGCCAGCAGGCCCGGGAATTTTGGCACTGAAGCTTTCTTT. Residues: CASRPGNFGTEAFF.

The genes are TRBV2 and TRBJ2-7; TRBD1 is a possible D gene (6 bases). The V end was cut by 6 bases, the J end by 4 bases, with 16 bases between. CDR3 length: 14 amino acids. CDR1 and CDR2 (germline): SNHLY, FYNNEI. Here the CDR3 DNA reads TGTGCCAGCAGAACAGGGTTCCTAGGGTACGAGCAGTACTTC. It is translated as CASRTGFLGYEQYF.

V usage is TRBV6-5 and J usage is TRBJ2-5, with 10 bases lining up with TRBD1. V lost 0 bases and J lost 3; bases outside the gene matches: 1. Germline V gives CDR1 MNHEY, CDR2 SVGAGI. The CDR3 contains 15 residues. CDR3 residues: CASSYSGTGEETQYF. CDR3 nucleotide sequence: TGTGCCAGCAGTTACTCCGGGACAGGGGAAGAGACCCAGTACTTC.